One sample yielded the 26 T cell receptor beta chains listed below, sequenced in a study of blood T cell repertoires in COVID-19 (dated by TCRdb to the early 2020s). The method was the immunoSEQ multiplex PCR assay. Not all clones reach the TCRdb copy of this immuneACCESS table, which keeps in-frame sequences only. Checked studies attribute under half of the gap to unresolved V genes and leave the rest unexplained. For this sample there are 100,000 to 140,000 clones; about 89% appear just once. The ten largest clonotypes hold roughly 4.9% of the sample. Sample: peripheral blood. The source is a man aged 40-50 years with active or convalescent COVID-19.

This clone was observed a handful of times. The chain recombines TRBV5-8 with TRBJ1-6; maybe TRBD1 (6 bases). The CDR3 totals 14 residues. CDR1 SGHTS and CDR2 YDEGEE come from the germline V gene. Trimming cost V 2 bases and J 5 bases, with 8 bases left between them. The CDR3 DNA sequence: TGTGCCAGCAGCTTCCGGACAGATAATTCACCCCTCCACTTT. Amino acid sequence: CASSFRTDNSPLHF.

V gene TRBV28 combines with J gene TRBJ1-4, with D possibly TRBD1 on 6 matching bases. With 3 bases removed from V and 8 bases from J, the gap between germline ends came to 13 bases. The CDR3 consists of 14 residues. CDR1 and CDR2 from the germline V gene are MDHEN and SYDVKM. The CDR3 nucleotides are TGTGCCAGCAGTTTCGCAGGGGAGCGAGAAAAACTGTTTTTT. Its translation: CASSFAGEREKLFF.

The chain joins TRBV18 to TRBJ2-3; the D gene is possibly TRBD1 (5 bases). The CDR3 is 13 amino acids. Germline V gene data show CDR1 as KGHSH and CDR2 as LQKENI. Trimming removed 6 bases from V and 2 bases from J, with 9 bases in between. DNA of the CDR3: TGTGCCAGCTCCCGACAGCCCACAGATACGCAGTATTTT. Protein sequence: CASSRQPTDTQYF.

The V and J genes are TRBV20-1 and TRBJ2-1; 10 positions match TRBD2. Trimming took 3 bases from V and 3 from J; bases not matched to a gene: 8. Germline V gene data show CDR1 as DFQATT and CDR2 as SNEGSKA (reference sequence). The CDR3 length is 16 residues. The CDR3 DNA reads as TGCAGTGCTAGTACCGCTAGCGGGAGTATCTACAATGAGCAGTTCTTC. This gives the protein CSASTASGSIYNEQFF.

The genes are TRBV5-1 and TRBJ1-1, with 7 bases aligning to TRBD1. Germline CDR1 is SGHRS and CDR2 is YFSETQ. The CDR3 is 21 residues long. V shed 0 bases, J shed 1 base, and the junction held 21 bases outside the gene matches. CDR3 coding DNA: TGCGCCAGCAGCTTGGCCGCGGGGACAGTCAAAAATCTCATTAAGAACACTGAAGCTTTCTTT. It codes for CASSLAAGTVKNLIKNTEAFF.

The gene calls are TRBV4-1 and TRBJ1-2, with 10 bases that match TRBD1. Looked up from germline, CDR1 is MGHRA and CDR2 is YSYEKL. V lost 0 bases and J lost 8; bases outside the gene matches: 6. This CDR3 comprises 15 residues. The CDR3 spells CASSQDWDRGRGYTF. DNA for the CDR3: TGCGCCAGCAGCCAAGATTGGGACAGGGGACGGGGCTACACCTTC.

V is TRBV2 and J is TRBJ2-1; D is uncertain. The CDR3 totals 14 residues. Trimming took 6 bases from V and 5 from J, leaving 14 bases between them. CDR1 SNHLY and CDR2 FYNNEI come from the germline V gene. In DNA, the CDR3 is TGTGCCAGCAGCGCCCTAGTTACCGACAATGAGCAGTTCTTC. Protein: CASSALVTDNEQFF.

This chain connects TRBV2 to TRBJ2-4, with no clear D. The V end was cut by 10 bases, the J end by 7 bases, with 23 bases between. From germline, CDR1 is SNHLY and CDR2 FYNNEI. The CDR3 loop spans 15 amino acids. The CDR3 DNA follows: TGTGCCACCTCCATAGGTAGAACACTCGGGAACATTCAGTACTTC. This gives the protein CATSIGRTLGNIQYF. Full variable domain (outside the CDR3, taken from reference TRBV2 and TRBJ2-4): EPEVTQTPSHQVTQMGQEVILRCVPISNHLYFYWYRQILGQKVEFLVSFYNNEISEKSEIFDDQFSVERPDGSNFTLKIRSTKLEDSAMYFCATSIGRTLGNIQYFGAGTRLSVL.

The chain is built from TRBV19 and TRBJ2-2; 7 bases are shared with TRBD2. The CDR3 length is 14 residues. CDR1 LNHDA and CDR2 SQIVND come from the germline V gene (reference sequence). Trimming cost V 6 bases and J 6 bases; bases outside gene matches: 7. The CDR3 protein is CASRSGGSAGELFF. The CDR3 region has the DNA TGTGCCAGTAGGTCCGGCGGGAGCGCCGGGGAGCTGTTTTTT.

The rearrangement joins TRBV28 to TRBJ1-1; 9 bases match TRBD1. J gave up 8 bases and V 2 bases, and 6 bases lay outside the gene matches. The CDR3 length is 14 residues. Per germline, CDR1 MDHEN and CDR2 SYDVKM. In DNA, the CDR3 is TGTGCCAGCAGTTTAGGGGACAGGGTTTCCGAAGCTTTCTTT. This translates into CASSLGDRVSEAFF. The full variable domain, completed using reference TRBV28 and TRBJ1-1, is DVKVTQSSRYLVKRTGEKVFLECVQDMDHENMFWYRQDPGLGLRLIYFSYDVKMKEKGDIPEGYSVSREKKERFSLILESASTNQTSMYLCASSLGDRVSEAFFGQGTRLTVV.

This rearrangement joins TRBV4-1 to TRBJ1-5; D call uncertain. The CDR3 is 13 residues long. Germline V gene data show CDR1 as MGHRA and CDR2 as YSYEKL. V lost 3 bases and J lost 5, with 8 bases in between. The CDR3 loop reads CASSQGSYQPQHF. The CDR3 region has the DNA TGCGCCAGCAGCCAGGGGAGCTATCAGCCCCAGCATTTT.

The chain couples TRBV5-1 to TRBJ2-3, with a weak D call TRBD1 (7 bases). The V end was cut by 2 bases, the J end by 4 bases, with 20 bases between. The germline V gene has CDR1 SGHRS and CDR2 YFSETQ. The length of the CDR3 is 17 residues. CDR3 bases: TGCGCCAGCAGCTTCACCACAGGGGCCGGGAGTGCAGATACGCAGTATTTT. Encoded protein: CASSFTTGAGSADTQYF.

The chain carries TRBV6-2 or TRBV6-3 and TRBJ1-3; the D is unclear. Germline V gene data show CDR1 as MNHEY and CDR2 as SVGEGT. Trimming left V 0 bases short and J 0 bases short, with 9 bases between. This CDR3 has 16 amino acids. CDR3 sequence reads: CASSYSGVLSGNTIYF. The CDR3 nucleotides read TGTGCCAGCAGTTACTCGGGCGTCCTCTCTGGAAACACCATATATTTT.

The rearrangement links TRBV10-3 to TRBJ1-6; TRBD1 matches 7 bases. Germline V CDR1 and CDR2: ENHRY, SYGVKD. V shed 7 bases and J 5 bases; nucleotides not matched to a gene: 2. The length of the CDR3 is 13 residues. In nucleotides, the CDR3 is TGTGCCATCAATGACAGGGATAATTCACCCCTCCACTTT. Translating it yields CAINDRDNSPLHF.

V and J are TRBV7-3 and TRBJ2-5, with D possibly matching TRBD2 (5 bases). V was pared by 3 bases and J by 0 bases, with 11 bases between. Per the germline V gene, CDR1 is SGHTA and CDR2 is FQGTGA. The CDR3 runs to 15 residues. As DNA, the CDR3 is TGTGCCAGCAGCTTGGCGGGTTTGTACCAAGAGACCCAGTACTTC. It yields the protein CASSLAGLYQETQYF.

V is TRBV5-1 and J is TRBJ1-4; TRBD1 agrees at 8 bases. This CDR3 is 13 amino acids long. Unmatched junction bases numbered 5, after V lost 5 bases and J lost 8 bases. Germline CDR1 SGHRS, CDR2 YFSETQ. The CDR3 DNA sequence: TGCGCCAGCAGGTACAGGGGGAACGAAAAACTGTTTTTT. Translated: CASRYRGNEKLFF.

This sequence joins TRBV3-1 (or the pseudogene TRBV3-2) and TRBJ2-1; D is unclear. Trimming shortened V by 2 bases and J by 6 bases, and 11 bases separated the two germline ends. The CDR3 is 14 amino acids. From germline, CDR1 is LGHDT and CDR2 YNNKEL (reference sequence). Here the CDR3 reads CASSQKVAINEQFF. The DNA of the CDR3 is TGTGCCAGCAGCCAAAAAGTAGCAATCAATGAGCAGTTCTTC.

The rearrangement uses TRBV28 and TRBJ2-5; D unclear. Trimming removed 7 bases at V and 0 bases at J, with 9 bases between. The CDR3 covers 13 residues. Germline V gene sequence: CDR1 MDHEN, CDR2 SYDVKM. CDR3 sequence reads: CASIERYQETQYF. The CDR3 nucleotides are TGTGCCAGCATCGAGCGATACCAAGAGACCCAGTACTTC.

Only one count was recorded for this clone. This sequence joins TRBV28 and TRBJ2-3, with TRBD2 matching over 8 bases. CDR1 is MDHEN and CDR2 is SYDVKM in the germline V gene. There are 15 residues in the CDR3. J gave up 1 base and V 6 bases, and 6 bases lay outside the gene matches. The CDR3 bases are TGTGCCAGCAGCCTAGCGGGTGCCCGCACAGATACGCAGTATTTT. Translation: CASSLAGARTDTQYF.

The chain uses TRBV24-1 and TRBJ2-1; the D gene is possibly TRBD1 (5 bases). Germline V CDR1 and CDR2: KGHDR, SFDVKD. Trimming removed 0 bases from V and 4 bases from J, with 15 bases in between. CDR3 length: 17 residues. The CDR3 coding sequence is TGTGCCACCAGTGATTTGAGGACACCCTTTGGGTACAATGAGCAGTTCTTC. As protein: CATSDLRTPFGYNEQFF.

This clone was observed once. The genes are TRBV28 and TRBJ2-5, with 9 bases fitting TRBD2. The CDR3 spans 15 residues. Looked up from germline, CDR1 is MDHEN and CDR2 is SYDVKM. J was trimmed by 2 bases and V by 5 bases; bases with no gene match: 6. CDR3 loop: CASSPGTSLQETQYF. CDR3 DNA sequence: TGTGCCAGCAGTCCCGGGACTAGCCTACAAGAGACCCAGTACTTC.

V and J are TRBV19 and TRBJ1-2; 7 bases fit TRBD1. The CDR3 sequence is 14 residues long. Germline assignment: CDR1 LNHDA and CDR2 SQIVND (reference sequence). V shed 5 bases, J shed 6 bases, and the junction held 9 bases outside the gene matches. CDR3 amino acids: CASSVQGYGNGYTF. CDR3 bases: TGTGCCAGTAGTGTACAGGGGTATGGGAATGGCTACACCTTC.

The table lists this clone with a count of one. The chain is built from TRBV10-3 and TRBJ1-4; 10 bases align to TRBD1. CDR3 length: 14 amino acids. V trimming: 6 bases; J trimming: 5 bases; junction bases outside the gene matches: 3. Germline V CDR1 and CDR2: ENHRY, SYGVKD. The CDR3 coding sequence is TGTGCCATCAGAGGGACAGGGGCAAATGAAAAACTGTTTTTT. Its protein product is CAIRGTGANEKLFF.

CDR3 residues: CASSPLDGRGGYEQYF. CDR3 in DNA: TGTGCCAGCTCACCTCTAGATGGGAGAGGGGGCTACGAGCAGTACTTC. J is TRBJ2-7 and V is TRBV18; tentatively, D is TRBD1 (6 bases). CDR1 is KGHSH, CDR2 LQKENI, per germline. V lost 3 bases and J 3 bases, leaving 18 bases between the germline ends. CDR3 length: 16 amino acids.

As DNA, the CDR3 is TGTGCCAGCAACCCCGGGACAGGGGGCAATCAGCCCCAGCATTTT. Amino acids: CASNPGTGGNQPQHF. The chain couples TRBV6-2 or TRBV6-3 to TRBJ1-5, with TRBD1 matching over 10 bases. The CDR3 consists of 15 residues. Per the germline V gene, CDR1 is MNHEY and CDR2 is SVGEGT. J was trimmed by 2 bases and V by 7 bases; bases with no gene match: 5.

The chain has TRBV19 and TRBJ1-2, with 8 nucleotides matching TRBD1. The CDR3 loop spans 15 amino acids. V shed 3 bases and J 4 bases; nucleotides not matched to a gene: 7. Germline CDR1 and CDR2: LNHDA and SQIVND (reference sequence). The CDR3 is CASSISSGGAYGYTF. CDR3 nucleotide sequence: TGTGCCAGTAGTATCTCCTCAGGGGGCGCCTATGGCTACACCTTC.